A single sample is the source of the 2 T cell receptor beta chains below, sequenced in a study of human T cells and chemical hapten exposure. One entry per CDR3 protein, called by TCRdb with MiXCR from the RACE reads. The table includes more than 75,000 distinct CDR3 sequences, around 10% detected once. Time point given: pre-sensitization, week 0. Treatment: therapeutic diphenylcyclopropenone sensitization with weekly scalp DPC. The source material was whole blood, sampled in connection with sensitization to the hapten diphenylcyclopropenone (DPC). Receptors originate from a woman aged 40 to 55 with alopecia areata. Some clones in this sample may be carry-over from other donors' samples.

The chain has TRBV4-3 and TRBJ2-7; D is unresolved. Trimming took off 1 base at V and 2 bases at J, with 15 bases between the two ends. CDR1 and CDR2 (germline): LGHNA, YSLEER. The CDR3 runs 16 residues. The CDR3 reads CASSQAGPPVAYEQYF. DNA of the CDR3: TGCGCCAGCAGCCAAGCAGGACCGCCGGTTGCCTACGAGCAGTACTTC.

This clonotype was detected many times. The chain employs TRBV4-1 and TRBJ1-1, with D maybe TRBD1 (5 bases). This CDR3 region has 17 residues. Germline V gives CDR1 MGHRA, CDR2 YSYEKL. V was cut by 3 bases and J by 5 bases, with 22 bases left in between. The CDR3 protein is CASSHETGGLPGTEAFF. The CDR3 DNA follows: TGCGCCAGCAGCCACGAAACCGGGGGACTACCGGGGACTGAAGCTTTCTTT.